These T cell receptor beta chains were read from a single sample in a study of T cells in Graves' hyperthyroidism and ophthalmopathy. In TCRdb, the multiplex PCR reads were re-called with MiXCR into one record per CDR3 protein. The table records hundreds of thousands of distinct CDR3 sequences, around 45% of them present only once. Sequencing was done on a sample of peripheral blood or thyroid tissue (not recorded which). These receptors all stem from a woman aged 18-29 years with Graves' hyperthyroidism. Both conserved end residues are part of each CDR3. A D gene is named only where the DNA matches it firmly. Part of the rows lack a size; the others show once, few, many or a class for expanded clones.

clone_size: many
d_call: .
j_call: TRBJ1-1
v_call: TRBV2
cdr3_aa: CASRRTGDTEAFF
cdr3_nt: TGTGCCAGCAGACGAACGGGGGACACTGAAGCTTTCTTT

clone_size: .
d_call: .
j_call: TRBJ1-2
v_call: TRBV10-3
cdr3_aa: CAISEWGEPLKFNYGYTF
cdr3_nt: TGTGCCATCAGTGAGTGGGGGGAACCCCTAAAATTCAACTATGGCTACACCTTC

clone_size: .
d_call: .
j_call: TRBJ2-7
v_call: TRBV2
cdr3_aa: CASSSPGQKYEQYF
cdr3_nt: TGTGCCAGCAGTTCCCCTGGACAGAAATACGAGCAGTACTTC

clone_size: .
d_call: .
j_call: TRBJ2-7
v_call: TRBV6-1
cdr3_aa: CASRVPGLRTYEQYF
cdr3_nt: TGTGCCAGCAGAGTACCGGGACTGAGGACCTACGAGCAGTACTTC

clone_size: .
d_call: TRBD1
j_call: TRBJ2-7
v_call: TRBV9
cdr3_aa: CASRDEGTGGYEQYF
cdr3_nt: TGTGCCAGCAGAGACGAAGGGACAGGGGGCTACGAGCAGTACTTC

clone_size: .
d_call: .
j_call: TRBJ2-2
v_call: TRBV7-6
cdr3_aa: CASSLLSSGELFF
cdr3_nt: TGTGCCAGCAGCCTACTGAGCAGCGGGGAGCTGTTTTTT

clone_size: few
d_call: TRBD1
j_call: TRBJ2-7
v_call: TRBV5-4
cdr3_aa: CASSLLTGSYEQYF
cdr3_nt: TGTGCCAGCAGCTTACTGACAGGGTCCTACGAGCAGTACTTC

clone_size: once
d_call: .
j_call: TRBJ1-2
v_call: TRBV5-1
cdr3_aa: CASSQAGGYTF
cdr3_nt: TGCGCCAGCAGCCAAGCGGGTGGCTACACCTTC

clone_size: .
d_call: .
j_call: TRBJ1-2
v_call: TRBV24-1
cdr3_aa: CATSDRGSNYGYTF
cdr3_nt: TGTGCCACCAGTGACAGGGGCAGCAACTATGGCTACACCTTC

clone_size: .
d_call: .
j_call: TRBJ1-3
v_call: TRBV19
cdr3_aa: CASSPRGSPAYF
cdr3_nt: TGTGCCAGTAGTCCCCGTGGATCTCCCGCATATTTT

clone_size: .
d_call: TRBD2
j_call: TRBJ2-7
v_call: TRBV19
cdr3_aa: CASSIRSSGKRDEQYF
cdr3_nt: TGTGCCAGTAGTATAAGGAGTAGCGGGAAACGCGACGAGCAGTACTTC

clone_size: .
d_call: .
j_call: TRBJ2-2
v_call: TRBV2
cdr3_aa: CASSEWRGNTGELFF
cdr3_nt: TGTGCCAGCAGTGAATGGCGGGGGAACACCGGGGAGCTGTTTTTT

clone_size: .
d_call: TRBD2
j_call: TRBJ2-3
v_call: TRBV2
cdr3_aa: CASSFTSGRDGTDTQYF
cdr3_nt: TGTGCCAGCAGCTTTACCAGCGGGAGGGATGGCACAGATACGCAGTATTTT

clone_size: .
d_call: TRBD2
j_call: TRBJ2-5
v_call: TRBV13
cdr3_aa: CASSSSAGGRETQYF
cdr3_nt: TGTGCCAGCAGCTCGTCAGCGGGAGGTCGGGAGACCCAGTACTTC

clone_size: few
d_call: .
j_call: TRBJ2-7
v_call: TRBV29-1
cdr3_aa: CSGKEGLGTYEQYF
cdr3_nt: TGCAGCGGGAAGGAGGGCCTGGGAACCTACGAGCAGTACTTC

clone_size: .
d_call: .
j_call: TRBJ1-2
v_call: TRBV5-1
cdr3_aa: CASTTGSNYGYTF
cdr3_nt: TGCGCCAGCACGACTGGCAGTAACTATGGCTACACCTTC

clone_size: many
d_call: .
j_call: TRBJ2-7
v_call: TRBV2
cdr3_aa: CASSLSFVYEQYF
cdr3_nt: TGTGCCAGCTCTTTGTCGTTCGTCTACGAGCAGTACTTC

clone_size: few
d_call: .
j_call: TRBJ1-1
v_call: TRBV7-2
cdr3_aa: CASSWSARATEAFF
cdr3_nt: TGTGCCAGCAGCTGGTCAGCCAGGGCCACTGAAGCTTTCTTT

clone_size: .
d_call: .
j_call: TRBJ2-7
v_call: TRBV20-1
cdr3_aa: CSATRDGTYEQYF
cdr3_nt: TGCAGTGCTACCCGGGACGGAACCTACGAGCAGTACTTC

clone_size: few
d_call: .
j_call: TRBJ2-7
v_call: TRBV24-1
cdr3_aa: CATSSPVFDEQYF
cdr3_nt: TGTGCCACCTCTTCGCCAGTCTTTGACGAGCAGTACTTC

clone_size: .
d_call: .
j_call: TRBJ1-5
v_call: TRBV4-2
cdr3_aa: CASSHLGAQPQHF
cdr3_nt: TGTGCCAGCAGCCACTTGGGGGCTCAGCCCCAGCATTTT

clone_size: once
d_call: TRBD2
j_call: TRBJ2-7
v_call: TRBV6-4
cdr3_aa: CASSPRGSGSIDEQYF
cdr3_nt: TGTGCCAGCAGTCCCCGCGGGAGCGGGAGTATCGACGAGCAGTACTTC

clone_size: .
d_call: .
j_call: TRBJ1-2
v_call: TRBV6-6
cdr3_aa: CASNDRGDYGYTF
cdr3_nt: TGTGCCAGCAATGATCGGGGTGACTATGGCTACACCTTC

clone_size: few
d_call: .
j_call: TRBJ1-1
v_call: TRBV7-2
cdr3_aa: CASSLLWGGSGAEAFF
cdr3_nt: TGTGCCAGCAGCTTATTATGGGGGGGGAGCGGCGCCGAAGCTTTCTTT

clone_size: few
d_call: .
j_call: TRBJ1-2
v_call: TRBV2
cdr3_aa: CASTAWGRGSYGYTF
cdr3_nt: TGTGCCAGCACCGCGTGGGGCAGGGGCAGCTATGGCTACACCTTC

clone_size: few
d_call: .
j_call: TRBJ1-2
v_call: TRBV7-9
cdr3_aa: CASSLEPGVGYTF
cdr3_nt: TGTGCCAGCAGCCTAGAACCAGGGGTGGGCTACACCTTC

clone_size: .
d_call: TRBD1
j_call: TRBJ1-5
v_call: TRBV24-1
cdr3_aa: CASRPDRENQPQHF
cdr3_nt: TGTGCCAGCAGACCAGACAGGGAGAATCAGCCCCAGCATTTT

clone_size: .
d_call: .
j_call: TRBJ2-7
v_call: TRBV7-6
cdr3_aa: CASSREESYEQYF
cdr3_nt: TGTGCCAGCAGCAGGGAGGAATCCTACGAGCAGTACTTC

clone_size: many
d_call: .
j_call: TRBJ2-5
v_call: TRBV29-1
cdr3_aa: CSAPDRQRQETQYF
cdr3_nt: TGCAGCGCGCCTGATCGGCAGCGGCAAGAGACCCAGTACTTC

clone_size: .
d_call: .
j_call: TRBJ2-7
v_call: TRBV12-3/TRBV12-4
cdr3_aa: CASSPLDGYEQYF
cdr3_nt: TGTGCCAGCAGCCCCCTGGACGGCTACGAGCAGTACTTC

clone_size: many
d_call: TRBD2
j_call: TRBJ2-5
v_call: TRBV7-2
cdr3_aa: CASRLAGVETQYF
cdr3_nt: TGTGCCAGCAGACTAGCGGGAGTAGAGACCCAGTACTTC

clone_size: .
d_call: .
j_call: TRBJ2-5
v_call: TRBV6-5
cdr3_aa: CAISYSISAETQYF
cdr3_nt: TGTGCCATCAGTTACTCGATCAGTGCAGAGACCCAGTACTTC

clone_size: .
d_call: .
j_call: TRBJ1-4
v_call: TRBV7-2
cdr3_aa: CASSLARSSRPGEKLFF
cdr3_nt: TGTGCCAGCAGCTTAGCTCGGTCGTCCAGGCCCGGTGAAAAACTGTTTTTT

clone_size: .
d_call: .
j_call: TRBJ2-5
v_call: TRBV2
cdr3_aa: CASGLRVGVGETQYF
cdr3_nt: TGTGCCAGCGGCCTTAGGGTGGGAGTGGGTGAGACCCAGTACTTC

clone_size: .
d_call: TRBD1
j_call: TRBJ2-2
v_call: TRBV20-1
cdr3_aa: CSARGQVTGELFF
cdr3_nt: TGCAGTGCCAGGGGGCAAGTCACCGGGGAGCTGTTTTTT

clone_size: .
d_call: .
j_call: TRBJ2-7
v_call: TRBV2
cdr3_aa: CASGRGGYEQYF
cdr3_nt: TGTGCCAGCGGGAGAGGGGGCTACGAGCAGTACTTC

clone_size: once
d_call: .
j_call: TRBJ1-2
v_call: TRBV25-1
cdr3_aa: CATPKRFTANYGYTF
cdr3_nt: TGTGCTACCCCCAAACGATTTACAGCTAACTATGGCTACACCTTC

clone_size: few
d_call: TRBD1
j_call: TRBJ2-7
v_call: TRBV19
cdr3_aa: CASSKPGTGDYEQYF
cdr3_nt: TGTGCCAGTAGCAAACCCGGGACAGGGGACTACGAGCAGTACTTC

clone_size: .
d_call: TRBD1
j_call: TRBJ1-2
v_call: TRBV29-1
cdr3_aa: CSVDPGQGLYGYTF
cdr3_nt: TGCAGCGTTGATCCGGGACAGGGGCTCTATGGCTACACCTTC

clone_size: many
d_call: TRBD1
j_call: TRBJ1-1
v_call: TRBV29-1
cdr3_aa: CSVGPGGMNTEAFF
cdr3_nt: TGCAGCGTCGGTCCAGGGGGCATGAACACTGAAGCTTTCTTT

clone_size: .
d_call: TRBD1
j_call: TRBJ1-1
v_call: TRBV11-3
cdr3_aa: CASSLWLTGKMNTEAFF
cdr3_nt: TGTGCCAGCAGCTTGTGGTTGACAGGGAAAATGAACACTGAAGCTTTCTTT

clone_size: .
d_call: TRBD1
j_call: TRBJ1-1
v_call: TRBV6-5
cdr3_aa: CASSRQGNEAFF
cdr3_nt: TGTGCCAGCAGTCGACAGGGAAATGAAGCTTTCTTT

clone_size: .
d_call: .
j_call: TRBJ1-1
v_call: TRBV20-1
cdr3_aa: CSAGTGQFEAFF
cdr3_nt: TGCAGTGCCGGGACTGGACAGTTTGAAGCTTTCTTT

clone_size: .
d_call: .
j_call: TRBJ1-5
v_call: TRBV6-5
cdr3_aa: CASSYSREGAQPQHF
cdr3_nt: TGTGCCAGCAGTTACTCGAGGGAGGGCGCTCAGCCCCAGCATTTT

clone_size: few
d_call: .
j_call: TRBJ1-2
v_call: TRBV7-2
cdr3_aa: CASSLRFRSGYGYTF
cdr3_nt: TGTGCCAGCAGCTTAAGATTCCGGTCGGGCTATGGCTACACCTTC

clone_size: .
d_call: .
j_call: TRBJ1-2
v_call: TRBV5-1
cdr3_aa: CASSGDDYGYTF
cdr3_nt: TGCGCCAGCAGCGGCGACGACTATGGCTACACCTTC

clone_size: few
d_call: .
j_call: TRBJ1-3
v_call: TRBV11-2
cdr3_aa: CASSPPPGSVSGNTIYF
cdr3_nt: TGTGCCAGCAGCCCCCCCCCAGGCTCGGTCTCTGGAAACACCATATATTTT

clone_size: few
d_call: TRBD1
j_call: TRBJ1-6
v_call: TRBV20-1
cdr3_aa: CSAIQGADSPLHF
cdr3_nt: TGCAGTGCTATCCAGGGGGCCGATTCACCCCTCCACTTT

clone_size: many
d_call: .
j_call: TRBJ1-2
v_call: TRBV7-9
cdr3_aa: CASTQREVRGGGYTF
cdr3_nt: TGTGCCAGCACCCAGAGGGAGGTCAGGGGAGGTGGCTACACCTTC

clone_size: .
d_call: TRBD2
j_call: TRBJ2-2
v_call: TRBV20-1
cdr3_aa: CSARPSGSMSGELFF
cdr3_nt: TGCAGTGCTAGGCCTAGCGGGAGTATGTCCGGGGAGCTGTTTTTT

clone_size: few
d_call: TRBD1
j_call: TRBJ1-1
v_call: TRBV7-9
cdr3_aa: CASSLTTGTGHTEAFF
cdr3_nt: TGTGCCAGCAGCCTCACCACCGGGACAGGACACACTGAAGCTTTCTTT

clone_size: many
d_call: .
j_call: TRBJ2-6
v_call: TRBV6-5
cdr3_aa: CATKTGYGANVLTF
cdr3_nt: TGTGCCACCAAGACAGGCTACGGGGCCAACGTCCTGACTTTC

clone_size: .
d_call: TRBD1
j_call: TRBJ2-3
v_call: TRBV6-2/TRBV6-3
cdr3_aa: CASSPRGSTDTQYF
cdr3_nt: TGTGCCAGCAGTCCCAGGGGGAGCACAGATACGCAGTATTTT

clone_size: .
d_call: .
j_call: TRBJ1-2
v_call: TRBV1
cdr3_aa: CQQYRGRIDGYTF
cdr3_nt: TGCCAGCAGTACAGGGGGAGGATCGATGGCTACACCTTC

clone_size: many
d_call: .
j_call: TRBJ1-5
v_call: TRBV10-3
cdr3_aa: CAISDEGVGEPQHF
cdr3_nt: TGTGCCATCAGTGATGAAGGGGTGGGGGAGCCCCAGCATTTT

clone_size: few
d_call: TRBD2
j_call: TRBJ2-5
v_call: TRBV20-1
cdr3_aa: CSASWLAGETQYF
cdr3_nt: TGCAGTGCTAGCTGGCTAGCGGGAGAGACCCAGTACTTC